This T cell receptor beta chain emerged from a study of cytomegalovirus exposure and HLA in healthy donors. Study in general: Researchers found that 81% of 300 to 450 genotyped donors fell within the Caucasian-associated ancestry cluster. Findings and caveats of the study: Within a later analysis, the majority of CMV-associated TCR beta chains appeared HLA-restricted. An assumption of roughly uniform sequencing depth across donors underlay the presence/absence analyses. Associated with cytomegalovirus, according to the listing, were 150 to 200 TCR beta chains.

The PCR ran on 60 Vbeta and 13 Jbeta primers. Sequencing was performed with immunoSEQ multiplex PCR; in TCRdb, only in-frame clones are kept and a portion is missing. The sample's table shows 150,000 to 200,000 clones. Concerning this clone itself: Its matching antigen is unknown.

This CDR3 is built from 19 residues. Germline CDR1 and CDR2: LGHNA and YNFKEQ. V lost 1 base and J lost 4; bases outside the gene matches: 7. Source material: PBMCs. The gene calls are TRBV4-2 and TRBJ2-1; 16 nucleotides align to TRBD2. The receptor was isolated from a woman between 18 and 30 years old in good health and CMV-seropositive. The CDR3 DNA reads TGTGCCAGCAGCCAAGCAGCGGGACTAGCGGGAGGGAGTTACAATGAGCAGTTCTTC. Its protein is CASSQAAGLAGGSYNEQFF.